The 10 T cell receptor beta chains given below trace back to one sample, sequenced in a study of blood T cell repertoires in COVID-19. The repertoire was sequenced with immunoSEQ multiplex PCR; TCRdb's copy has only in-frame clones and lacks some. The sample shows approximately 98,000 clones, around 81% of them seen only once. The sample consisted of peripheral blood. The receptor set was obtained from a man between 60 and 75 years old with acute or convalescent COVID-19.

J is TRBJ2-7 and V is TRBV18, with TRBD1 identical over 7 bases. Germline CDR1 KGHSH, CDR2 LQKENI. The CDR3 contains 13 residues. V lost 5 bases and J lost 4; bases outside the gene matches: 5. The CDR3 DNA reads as TGTGCCAGCTCAGGGCAGGGGGAGTACGAGCAGTACTTC. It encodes CASSGQGEYEQYF.

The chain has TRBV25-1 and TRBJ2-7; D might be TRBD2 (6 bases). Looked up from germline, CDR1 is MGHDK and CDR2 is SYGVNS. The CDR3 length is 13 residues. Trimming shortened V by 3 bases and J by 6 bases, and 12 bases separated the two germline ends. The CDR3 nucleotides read TGTGCCAGCAGTGAGGCTAGGCGGGGCGAGCAGTACGTC. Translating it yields CASSEARRGEQYV.

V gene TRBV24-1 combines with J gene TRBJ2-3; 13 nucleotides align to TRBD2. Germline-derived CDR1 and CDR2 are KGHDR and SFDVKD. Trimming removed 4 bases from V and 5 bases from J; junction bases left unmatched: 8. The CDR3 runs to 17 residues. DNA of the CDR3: TGTGCCACCAGTGACCGCGGACTAGCGGGAGTAAGAGATACGCAGTATTTT. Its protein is CATSDRGLAGVRDTQYF.

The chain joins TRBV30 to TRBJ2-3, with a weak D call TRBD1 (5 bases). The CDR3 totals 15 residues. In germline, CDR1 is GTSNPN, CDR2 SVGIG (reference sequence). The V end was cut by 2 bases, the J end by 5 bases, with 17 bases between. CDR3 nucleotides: TGTGCCTGGAGTCCCGGACAAAGCTACGGAGATACGCAGTATTTT. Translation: CAWSPGQSYGDTQYF.

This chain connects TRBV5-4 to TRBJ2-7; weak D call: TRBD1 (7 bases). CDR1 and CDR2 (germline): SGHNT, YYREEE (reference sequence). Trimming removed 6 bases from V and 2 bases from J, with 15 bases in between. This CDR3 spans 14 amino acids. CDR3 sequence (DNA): TGTGCCAGCAAACTCCAGGGGGGCGCCTACGAGCAGTACGTC. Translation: CASKLQGGAYEQYV.

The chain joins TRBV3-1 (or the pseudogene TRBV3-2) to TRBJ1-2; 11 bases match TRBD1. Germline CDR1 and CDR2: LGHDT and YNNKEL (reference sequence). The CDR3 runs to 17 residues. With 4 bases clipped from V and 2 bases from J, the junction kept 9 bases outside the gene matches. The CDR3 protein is CASSLSGTGGINYGYTF. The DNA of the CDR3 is TGTGCCAGCAGCCTCTCCGGGACAGGGGGGATAAACTATGGCTACACCTTC.

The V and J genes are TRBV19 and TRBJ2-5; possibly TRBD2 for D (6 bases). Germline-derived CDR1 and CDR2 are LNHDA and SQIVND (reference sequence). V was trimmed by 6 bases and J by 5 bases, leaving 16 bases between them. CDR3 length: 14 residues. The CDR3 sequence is CASSPGGFGETQYF. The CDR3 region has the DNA TGTGCCAGTAGCCCCGGGGGATTTGGGGAGACCCAGTACTTC.

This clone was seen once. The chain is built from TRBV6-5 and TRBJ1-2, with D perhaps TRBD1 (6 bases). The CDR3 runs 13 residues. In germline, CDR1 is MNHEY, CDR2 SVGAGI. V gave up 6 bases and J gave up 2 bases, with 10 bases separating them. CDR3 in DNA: TGTGCCAGCAGAGTTGACAGGAACTATGGCTACACCTTC. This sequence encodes CASRVDRNYGYTF.

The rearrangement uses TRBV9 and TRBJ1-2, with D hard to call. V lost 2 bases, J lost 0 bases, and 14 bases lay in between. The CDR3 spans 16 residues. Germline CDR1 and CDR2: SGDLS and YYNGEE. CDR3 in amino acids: CASSVSSSQANYGYTF. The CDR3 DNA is TGTGCCAGCAGCGTTTCTAGCAGCCAAGCTAACTATGGCTACACCTTC.

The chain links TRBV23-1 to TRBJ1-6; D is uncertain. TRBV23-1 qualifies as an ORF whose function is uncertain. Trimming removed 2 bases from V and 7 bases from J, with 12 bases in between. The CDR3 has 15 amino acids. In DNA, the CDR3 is TGCGCCAGCAGTCAACTCGGACTGCCCAATTCACCCCTCCACTTT. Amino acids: CASSQLGLPNSPLHF.